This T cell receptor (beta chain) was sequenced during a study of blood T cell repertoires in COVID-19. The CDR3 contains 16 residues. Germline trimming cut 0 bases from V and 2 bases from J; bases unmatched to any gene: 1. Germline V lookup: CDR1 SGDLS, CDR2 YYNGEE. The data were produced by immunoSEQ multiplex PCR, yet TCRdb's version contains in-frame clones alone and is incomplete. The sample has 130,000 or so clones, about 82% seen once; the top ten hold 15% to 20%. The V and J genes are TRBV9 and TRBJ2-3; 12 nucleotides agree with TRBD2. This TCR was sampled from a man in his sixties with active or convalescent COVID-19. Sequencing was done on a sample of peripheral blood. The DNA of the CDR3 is TGTGCCAGCAGCGTAGGACTAGCGGGGGCCACAGATACGCAGTATTTT. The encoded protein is CASSVGLAGATDTQYF.